The 6 T cell receptor beta chains below come from one sample, sequenced in a study of cytomegalovirus exposure and HLA in healthy donors. The PCR used 60 Vbeta and 13 Jbeta primers. Method: immunoSEQ multiplex PCR; TCRdb's copy keeps in-frame clones and lacks some. Among over 100,000 clones listed, under 70% were seen once. Sequencing input: PBMCs. The receptor set was obtained from a man aged 18 to 35 in good health and CMV-seronegative.

The chain is built from TRBV7-2 and TRBJ1-5; D is undetermined. The germline gives CDR1 SGHTA, CDR2 FQGNSA. V lost 5 bases and J 1 base, leaving 15 bases between the germline ends. This CDR3 contains 16 residues. The CDR3 loop reads CASSPGLFGSNQPQHF. DNA for the CDR3: TGTGCCAGCAGCCCCGGACTTTTTGGAAGCAATCAGCCCCAGCATTTT.

The chain recombines TRBV14 with TRBJ2-7; D might be TRBD2 (5 bases). The CDR3 consists of 15 residues. The germline V gene has CDR1 SGHDN and CDR2 FVKESK. V lost 3 bases and J 7 bases, leaving 19 bases between the germline ends. For the CDR3, the DNA is TGTGCCAGCAGCCATTCTAGCAGTCACCTGGTGGAGCAGTACTTC. Protein: CASSHSSSHLVEQYF.

The chain employs TRBV10-3 and TRBJ2-3; 7 bases line up with TRBD1. In germline, CDR1 is ENHRY, CDR2 SYGVKD. J gave up 3 bases and V 5 bases, and 11 bases lay outside the gene matches. This CDR3 comprises 16 residues. CDR3 in amino acids: CAISLGETGSTDTQYF. CDR3 nucleotide sequence: TGTGCCATCAGTCTAGGGGAGACAGGGAGTACAGATACGCAGTATTTT.

J is TRBJ2-5 and V is TRBV7-6; 13 bases are a match to TRBD2. Germline lookup yields CDR1 SGHVS and CDR2 FNYEAQ. The CDR3 spans 14 residues. With V trimmed by 6 bases and J by 11 bases, 9 bases remained unmatched. The CDR3 loop reads CASSWTSGSLEQYF. In DNA, the CDR3 is TGTGCCAGCAGTTGGACTAGCGGGAGTTTGGAGCAGTACTTC.

This chain connects TRBV6-1 to TRBJ2-3, with 9 positions matching TRBD2. CDR1 MNHNS and CDR2 SASEGT come from the germline V gene. The CDR3 is made up of 18 amino acids. V was clipped by 4 bases and J by 2 bases; unmatched bases: 13. CDR3 nucleotide sequence: TGTGCCAGCAGTGTCGGCCTCGGACTAGCGTCTATCACAGATACGCAGTATTTT. Its protein is CASSVGLGLASITDTQYF.

The CDR3 coding sequence is TGTGCCGGTACTAGGTCGGGTACGCAGTATTTT. It yields the protein CAGTRSGTQYF. The chain employs TRBV30 and TRBJ2-3, with TRBD2 as a possible D gene (5 bases). The CDR3 runs 11 residues. Germline lookup yields CDR1 GTSNPN and CDR2 SVGIG (reference sequence). V was clipped by 8 bases and J by 8 bases, with 14 bases between them.